The next 10 T cell receptor beta chains were all read from a single sample in a study of read filtering for tumor transcriptome and immune sequencing. From roughly 400 ng of RNA, a library with molecular barcoded alpha/delta and beta/gamma adaptors was made. TCRdb re-called the reads with MiXCR, one entry per CDR3 protein. The sample contains just over 14,000 distinct CDR3 sequences, roughly 21% of which appear only once. Sequencing used a population of CD138-negative cells sorted from bone marrow. The source is a donor aged 40 or older with multiple myeloma.

V usage is TRBV10-3 and J usage is TRBJ2-5; D gene unclear. CDR3 length: 15 amino acids. With 2 bases removed from V and 7 bases from J, the gap between germline ends came to 17 bases. The germline V gene has CDR1 ENHRY and CDR2 SYGVKD. CDR3: CAISELGDQVATQYF. The CDR3 nucleotides are TGTGCCATCAGTGAGCTCGGAGACCAAGTCGCGACCCAGTACTTC.

The chain employs TRBV7-9 and TRBJ1-5, with 7 bases matching TRBD1. This CDR3 region has 15 residues. V was pared by 4 bases and J by 1 base, with 4 bases of the junction left unmatched. Germline V gives CDR1 SEHNR, CDR2 FQNEAQ (reference sequence). CDR3 protein: CASSYDRASNQPQHF. CDR3 DNA: TGTGCCAGCAGCTATGACAGGGCCAGCAATCAGCCCCAGCATTTT.

The chain carries TRBV21-1 and TRBJ2-1; the table's D call, TRBD1, has no DNA check behind it. TRBV21-1 is reported as a pseudogene. The CDR3 is made up of 13 amino acids. The CDR3 nucleotides read TGTGCCACCCCCCGGATGACACGCGATGAGCAGTTCTTC. It codes for CATPRMTRDEQFF.

This clonotype was observed at least ten times. This chain links TRBV11-1 with TRBJ2-3; D remains ambiguous. The CDR3 is 12 amino acids. CDR1 SGHAT and CDR2 FQDESV come from the germline V gene (reference sequence). With 2 bases removed from V and 2 bases from J, the gap between germline ends came to 2 bases. CDR3 sequence reads: CASSLPTDTQYF. The CDR3 DNA sequence: TGTGCCAGCAGCTTACCCACAGATACGCAGTATTTT.

The V and J genes are TRBV19 and TRBJ2-3; D remains ambiguous. Germline-derived CDR1 and CDR2 are LNHDA and SQIVND (reference sequence). The CDR3 sequence is 18 residues long. Trimming took 5 bases from V and 1 from J, leaving 22 bases between them. CDR3 coding DNA: TGTGCCAGTAGTGACTTGGGGTCGAGACCGACCCGCACAGATACGCAGTATTTT. It codes for CASSDLGSRPTRTDTQYF.

At least ten counts were recorded for this clonotype. The rearrangement links TRBV7-9 to TRBJ1-1; D call uncertain. The CDR3 covers 15 residues. Germline CDR1 reads SEHNR; CDR2 reads FQNEAQ (reference sequence). V dropped 1 base and J dropped 2 bases, with 11 bases sitting between them. The CDR3: CASSLGFAANTEAFF. The CDR3 nucleotides read TGTGCCAGCAGCTTAGGATTTGCAGCTAACACTGAAGCTTTCTTT.

The chain combines TRBV6-1 with TRBJ1-5; D is unresolved. The germline V gene encodes CDR1 MNHNS and CDR2 SASEGT. The CDR3 length is 15 residues. Between the trimmed V and J ends, which lost 4 bases and 6 bases, there was a span of 16 bases. This CDR3 is CASSGARVGGQPQHF. The CDR3 nucleotides read TGTGCCAGCAGTGGAGCGCGGGTGGGAGGTCAGCCCCAGCATTTT.

This clonotype was seen ten or more times. The CDR3 sequence: CASGGTGVTGELFF. The DNA of the CDR3 is TGTGCCAGCGGCGGGACAGGGGTCACCGGGGAGCTGTTTTTT. The chain couples TRBV2 to TRBJ2-2, with TRBD1 matching 10 bases. The V segment lost 8 bases and the J segment 4 bases; nucleotides outside the gene matches: 4. CDR3 size: 14 residues. Germline V gene sequence: CDR1 SNHLY, CDR2 FYNNEI.

This clonotype was seen many times. J is TRBJ2-1 and V is TRBV9; D is unresolved. This CDR3 is built from 11 residues. With 0 bases removed from V and 8 bases from J, the gap between germline ends came to 3 bases. CDR1 and CDR2 from the germline V gene are SGDLS and YYNGEE. The CDR3 spells CASSVDDEQFF. The CDR3 bases are TGTGCCAGCAGCGTAGATGATGAGCAGTTCTTC. The entire variable domain, with the rest obtained from reference TRBV9 and TRBJ2-1, is as follows: DSGVTQTPKHLITATGQRVTLRCSPRSGDLSVYWYQQSLDQGLQFLIQYYNGEERAKGNILERFSAQQFPDLHSELNLSSLELGDSALYFCASSVDDEQFFGPGTRLTVL.

This clonotype was recorded many times. This chain uses TRBV5-8 with TRBJ2-1, with 7 bases matching TRBD1. Germline CDR1 SGHTS, CDR2 YDEGEE. The CDR3 loop spans 15 amino acids. Germline trimming cut 3 bases from V and 2 bases from J; bases unmatched to any gene: 5. CDR3 region: CASSSVTGAYNEQFF. In nucleotides, the CDR3 is TGTGCCAGCAGCTCGGTCACAGGGGCCTACAATGAGCAGTTCTTC.